Relative to its sample, the clone carrying this TCR beta chain is medium-sized (0.01 to 0.1%). Antigen unknown. The data were taken from a study of metastatic and nonmetastatic thyroid tumors. Background on the study: Repertoire comparisons spanned blood and tumor or nodule tissue from malignant and benign thyroid patients.

The V segment lost 6 bases and the J segment 7 bases; nucleotides outside the gene matches: 10. CDR1 is MNHNS and CDR2 is SASEGT in the germline V gene. This CDR3 is 15 amino acids long. Treatment of any kind had been given to no patient before thyroid surgery. Regarding the study as a whole: Versus benign nodules, malignant thyroid tumors reportedly had significantly higher TCR beta diversity, in blood and tumor.

Under the authors' procedure: Building a distant-metastasis classifier for papillary thyroid cancer drew on CDR3 differences across clinicopathological groups. Through MiXCR, TCRdb re-clonotyped the PCR reads. None of the V and J calls come from the authors' own analysis; TCRdb made them. The profile covers tens of thousands of clones, with around 12% appearing a single time and approximately 24% taken by the ten largest. Sequencing input: blood. This chain uses TRBV6-1 with TRBJ1-5; TRBD1 agrees at 9 bases. This receptor was taken from a female donor with papillary thyroid cancer or a benign thyroid nodule (not recorded which). Some clones in this sample may be carry-over from other donors' samples. The CDR3 reads CASSDEGQGGQPQHF. The CDR3 bases are TGTGCCAGCAGCGACGAGGGACAGGGTGGACAGCCCCAGCATTTT.